This T cell receptor beta chain emerged from a study of immune evolution from preneoplasia to lung adenocarcinoma. Findings and caveats of the study: Clonality was highest in normal lung, lower in later-stage lesions apparently. Normal lung had the highest top T cell clone frequencies.

Nucleic acids came from premalignant or tumor cells enriched by macro-dissection. The table lists this clone with a few counts. The antigen is unknown. The assay was immunoSEQ multiplex PCR, and TCRdb's table has in-frame clones only and misses some. The sample shows about 5,400 clones, more than 75% of them seen only once. Germline assignment: CDR1 MNHEY and CDR2 SVGAGI. This CDR3 comprises 13 residues. V was clipped by 2 bases and J by 6 bases, with 7 bases between them. Material: FFPE invasive lung adenocarcinoma tissue. The sequence was collected from a person aged 50-75 years with lung adenocarcinoma. V gene TRBV6-5 combines with J gene TRBJ2-2; D is ambiguous. CDR3 nucleotides: TGTGCCAGCAGTTACACACGGTCCGGGGAGCTGTTTTTT. This codes for CASSYTRSGELFF.